The rows below give T cell receptor beta chains drawn from one sample of a study of blood T cell repertoires in COVID-19. TCRdb's copy holds only in-frame clones and misses some; the assay was immunoSEQ multiplex PCR. The data contain some 150,000 clones, over 75% of them singletons. The sequencing input was peripheral blood. Receptors originate from a woman in her thirties or forties with acute or convalescent COVID-19. Both conserved end residues are part of each CDR3. A D gene is named only where the DNA matches it firmly. Only some rows state a clone size, as once, few, many or a class for expanded clones.

TRBJ2-1 | . | 15 | TRBV5-4 | . | CASREGPKTLNEQFF | TGTGCCAGCAGGGAGGGCCCCAAAACCTTAAATGAGCAGTTCTTC
TRBJ2-3 | . | 17 | TRBV5-1 | . | CASSLGFVGVSTDTQYF | TGCGCCAGCAGCTTGGGGTTTGTCGGGGTGAGCACAGATACGCAGTATTTT
TRBJ2-1 | . | 15 | TRBV10-2 | TRBD1 | CASSDGTGALNEQFF | TGCGCCAGCAGCGACGGGACAGGGGCACTCAATGAGCAGTTCTTC
TRBJ2-7 | few | 15 | TRBV14 | . | CASSQVLGSSYEQYF | TGTGCCAGCAGCCAAGTCCTAGGGAGCTCCTACGAGCAGTACTTC
TRBJ2-5 | . | 13 | TRBV7-3 | . | CASSPQGPETQYF | TGTGCCAGCAGCCCCCAGGGGCCAGAGACCCAGTACTTC
TRBJ2-2 | . | 13 | TRBV5-1 | TRBD2 | CASQLGGAGELFF | TGCGCCAGCCAGCTTGGGGGGGCCGGGGAGCTGTTTTTT
TRBJ2-1 | . | 18 | TRBV30 | TRBD2 | CAWSVLGFGGASYNEQFF | TGTGCCTGGAGTGTACTGGGTTTCGGGGGGGCGTCCTACAATGAGCAGTTCTTC
TRBJ2-7 | once | 14 | TRBV4-1 | TRBD1 | CASSEGQGSYEQYF | TGCGCCAGCAGCGAAGGACAGGGTTCCTACGAGCAGTACTTC
TRBJ2-7 | . | 14 | TRBV19 | TRBD1 | CASSSGQTVHEQYF | TGTGCCAGTAGTTCGGGACAGACGGTCCACGAGCAGTACTTC
TRBJ2-3 | . | 18 | TRBV12-5 | . | CASANAKQGLLATDTQYF | TGTGCTAGTGCCAACGCCAAGCAGGGTCTACTGGCCACAGATACGCAGTATTTT
TRBJ2-3 | once | 15 | TRBV5-8 | TRBD2 | CASRNSGRGWNTQYF | TGTGCCAGCAGGAATAGCGGGAGAGGTTGGAATACGCAGTATTTT
TRBJ2-1 | . | 17 | TRBV4-2 | TRBD2 | CASSPKLAGGPVDEQFF | TGTGCCAGCAGCCCAAAACTAGCGGGAGGGCCAGTGGATGAGCAGTTCTTC
TRBJ2-1 | . | 17 | TRBV4-1 | TRBD1 | CASSPMPGQGARDEQFF | TGCGCCAGCAGCCCCATGCCGGGACAGGGGGCTCGGGATGAGCAGTTCTTC
TRBJ1-2 | . | 15 | TRBV23-1 | . | CASSPTTMRDYGYTF | TGCGCCAGCAGTCCCACAACGATGCGGGACTATGGCTACACCTTC
TRBJ1-2 | . | 14 | TRBV6-5 | . | CASSPRRTVYGYTF | TGTGCCAGCAGTCCACGGAGGACAGTCTATGGCTACACCTTC
TRBJ1-4 | . | 17 | TRBV9 | TRBD1 | CASSSRDRVLSNEKLFF | TGTGCCAGCAGCAGCCGGGACAGGGTTTTATCTAATGAAAAACTGTTTTTT
TRBJ2-1 | . | 17 | TRBV5-1 | . | CASSLAVDRSSYNEQFF | TGCGCCAGCAGCTTGGCTGTCGACAGGAGCTCCTACAATGAGCAGTTCTTC
TRBJ2-7 | . | 14 | TRBV6-5 | TRBD1 | CASTRTGQLYEQYF | TGTGCCAGCACTAGGACAGGGCAATTATACGAGCAGTACTTC
TRBJ2-4 | . | 17 | TRBV5-4 | TRBD1 | CASSFDRDLIAKNIQYF | TGTGCCAGCAGCTTTGACAGGGACCTCATAGCCAAAAACATTCAGTACTTC
TRBJ1-5 | . | 13 | TRBV6-5 | . | CASSRGPNQPQHF | TGTGCCAGCAGCCGCGGGCCCAATCAGCCCCAGCATTTT
TRBJ2-2 | . | 14 | TRBV9 | . | CASSGRQNTGELFF | TGTGCCAGCAGCGGACGACAGAACACCGGGGAGCTGTTTTTT
TRBJ1-4 | . | 14 | TRBV7-9 | . | CASSLVQANEKLFF | TGTGCCAGCAGCTTAGTTCAGGCTAATGAAAAACTGTTTTTT
TRBJ2-3 | . | 14 | TRBV24-1 | . | CATSDFAGTDTQYF | TGTGCCACCAGTGATTTCGCCGGGACAGATACGCAGTATTTT
TRBJ2-5 | . | 14 | TRBV7-3 | TRBD2 | CASSLGLAQETQYF | TGTGCCAGCAGCTTGGGACTAGCCCAAGAGACCCAGTACTTC
TRBJ1-1 | once | 14 | TRBV10-2 | . | CASKIGGLNTEAFF | TGCGCCAGCAAAATAGGAGGTCTGAACACTGAAGCTTTCTTT
TRBJ1-5 | . | 15 | TRBV4-1 | . | CASSQDWEINQPQHF | TGCGCCAGCAGCCAAGACTGGGAGATCAATCAGCCCCAGCATTTT
TRBJ1-2 | . | 14 | TRBV6-5 | TRBD1 | CASSYSGDSYGYTF | TGTGCCAGCAGTTACTCGGGGGACAGCTATGGCTACACCTTC
TRBJ2-7 | . | 15 | TRBV5-6 | . | CASSFPRVSIYEQYF | TGTGCCAGCAGCTTCCCCAGGGTATCAATTTACGAGCAGTACTTC
TRBJ1-5 | . | 16 | TRBV21-1 | . | CASSKFTGEGNQPQHF | TGTGCCAGCAGCAAATTCACCGGGGAGGGCAATCAGCCCCAGCATTTT
TRBJ2-7 | . | 18 | TRBV12-5 | TRBD2 | CASGKGLAGNRGTYEQYF | TGTGCTAGTGGTAAGGGACTAGCGGGCAACCGAGGGACCTACGAGCAGTACTTC
TRBJ1-5 | . | 16 | TRBV2 | TRBD1 | CASSAEGTGGGQPQHF | TGTGCCAGCAGTGCGGAAGGGACAGGGGGCGGTCAGCCCCAGCATTTT
TRBJ1-2 | . | 13 | TRBV10-3 | . | CAIRGGSDYGYTF | TGTGCCATCAGGGGCGGGTCGGACTATGGCTACACCTTC
TRBJ1-5 | . | 16 | TRBV4-2 | . | CASSQEEGSSNQPQHF | TGTGCCAGCAGCCAAGAGGAGGGCAGTAGCAATCAGCCCCAGCATTTT
TRBJ1-1 | few | 15 | TRBV18 | TRBD1 | CASSTMTGWDTEAFF | TGTGCCAGCTCAACCATGACAGGGTGGGACACTGAAGCTTTCTTT
TRBJ1-2 | . | 14 | TRBV7-2 | TRBD1 | CASSSRTGEVGYTF | TGTGCCAGCAGCTCAAGGACAGGGGAGGTTGGCTACACCTTC
TRBJ2-1 | once | 18 | TRBV7-9 | . | CASSGDPGDSTSYNEQFF | TGTGCCAGCAGCGGGGACCCGGGGGACAGTACCTCCTACAATGAGCAGTTCTTC
TRBJ2-2 | . | 15 | TRBV4-1 | . | CASSQDPYYTGELFF | TGCGCCAGCAGCCAAGATCCCTACTACACCGGGGAGCTGTTTTTT
TRBJ2-7 | . | 12 | TRBV30 | TRBD1 | CAWGTGVYEQYF | TGTGCCTGGGGGACAGGAGTTTACGAGCAGTACTTC
TRBJ2-3 | . | 15 | TRBV14 | . | CASSQGSGSTDTQYF | TGTGCCAGCAGCCAAGGATCCGGTAGCACAGATACGCAGTATTTT